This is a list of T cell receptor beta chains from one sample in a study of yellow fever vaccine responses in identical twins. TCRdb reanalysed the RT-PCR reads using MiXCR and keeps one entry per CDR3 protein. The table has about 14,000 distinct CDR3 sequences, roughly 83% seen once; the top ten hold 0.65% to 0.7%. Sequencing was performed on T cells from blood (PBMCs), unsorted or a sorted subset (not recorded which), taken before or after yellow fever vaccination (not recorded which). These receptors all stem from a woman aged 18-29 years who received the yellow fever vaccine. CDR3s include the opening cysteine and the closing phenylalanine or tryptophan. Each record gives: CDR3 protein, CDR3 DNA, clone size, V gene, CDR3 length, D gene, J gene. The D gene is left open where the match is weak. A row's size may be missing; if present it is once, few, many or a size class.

CASSPGGNYGYTF	TGTGCCAGCTCACCAGGAGGGAACTATGGCTACACCTTC	NA	TRBV18	13	NA	TRBJ1-2
CAGGQGVYNEQFF	TGTGCCGGAGGACAGGGAGTCTACAATGAGCAGTTCTTC	NA	TRBV5-4	13	TRBD1	TRBJ2-1
CSTQQGTDTQYF	TGCAGCACCCAACAGGGTACAGATACGCAGTATTTT	NA	TRBV29-1	12	NA	TRBJ2-3
CASSLEVTKSSYEQYF	TGCGCCAGCAGCTTGGAGGTAACAAAGAGCTCCTACGAGCAGTACTTC	NA	TRBV5-1	16	NA	TRBJ2-7
CASSSNYRATEAFF	TGTGCCAGCAGCTCAAACTACAGAGCCACTGAAGCTTTCTTT	NA	TRBV2	14	NA	TRBJ1-1
CASSAGTGTMNTEAFF	TGTGCCAGCAGCGCGGGGACAGGGACCATGAACACTGAAGCTTTCTTT	NA	TRBV9	16	TRBD1	TRBJ1-1
CASSLRTSGGDEQFF	TGCGCCAGCAGCCTGAGGACTAGCGGGGGCGATGAGCAGTTCTTC	NA	TRBV5-1	15	TRBD2	TRBJ2-1
CSHPAGGQRDEQFF	TGCAGCCACCCGGCGGGGGGGCAACGGGATGAGCAGTTCTTC	few	TRBV29-1	14	TRBD2	TRBJ2-1
CASSEMSGVNEQFF	TGTGCCAGCAGTGAAATGTCGGGAGTCAATGAGCAGTTCTTC	NA	TRBV2	14	NA	TRBJ2-1
CASSPPGGRSSYNEQFF	TGTGCCAGCTCACCGCCGGGTGGCCGGAGCTCCTACAATGAGCAGTTCTTC	NA	TRBV18	17	NA	TRBJ2-1
CASSGTFQETQYF	TGTGCCAGCAGCGGGACTTTCCAAGAGACCCAGTACTTC	NA	TRBV2	13	NA	TRBJ2-5
CASSIGQGKGEQYF	TGCGCCAGCAGCATAGGACAGGGGAAGGGCGAGCAGTACTTC	once	TRBV5-1	14	TRBD1	TRBJ2-7
CSVDRPGETDTQYF	TGCAGCGTAGATCGTCCAGGGGAGACAGATACGCAGTATTTT	NA	TRBV29-1	14	NA	TRBJ2-3
CASTAPYEEQYF	TGTGCCAGCACGGCGCCCTACGAGGAGCAGTACTTC	once	TRBV2	12	NA	TRBJ2-7
CASSTHGGGIVEQYF	TGTGCCAGCAGCACCCACGGAGGCGGGATAGTCGAGCAGTACTTC	NA	TRBV28	15	NA	TRBJ2-7
CASSFGPGELFF	TGTGCCAGCAGCTTTGGCCCCGGGGAGCTGTTTTTT	NA	TRBV5-4	12	NA	TRBJ2-2
CSVQRDFNSPLHF	TGCAGCGTCCAACGGGACTTTAATTCACCCCTCCACTTT	NA	TRBV29-1	13	NA	TRBJ1-6
CASSLRSIGDTQYF	TGTGCCAGCAGCTTAAGATCCATTGGGGATACGCAGTATTTT	few	TRBV7-9	14	NA	TRBJ2-3
CASRTGLERETQYF	TGTGCCAGCAGAACGGGACTAGAAAGAGAGACCCAGTACTTC	NA	TRBV11-1	14	TRBD2	TRBJ2-5
CASSLAANTEAFF	TGTGCCAGCAGCTTAGCAGCGAACACTGAAGCTTTCTTT	NA	TRBV7-9	13	NA	TRBJ1-1
CSVDAPGLAETSTDTQYF	TGCAGCGTTGATGCACCGGGACTAGCGGAAACTAGCACAGATACGCAGTATTTT	NA	TRBV29-1	18	TRBD2	TRBJ2-3
CASSSGVNTEAFF	TGTGCCAGCAGCTCGGGTGTGAACACTGAAGCTTTCTTT	once	TRBV7-9	13	NA	TRBJ1-1
CASRGRGGDLSNQPQHF	TGCGCCAGCAGGGGGAGGGGAGGGGACCTTAGCAATCAGCCCCAGCATTTT	few	TRBV10-2	17	NA	TRBJ1-5
CASNPTGRNEQFF	TGTGCCAGCAACCCCACGGGTAGGAATGAGCAGTTCTTC	NA	TRBV12-3/TRBV12-4	13	NA	TRBJ2-1
CSVDQGPGLPYGYTF	TGCAGCGTTGATCAAGGGCCAGGTCTGCCTTATGGCTACACCTTC	NA	TRBV29-1	15	NA	TRBJ1-2
CASSLTSVGSYEQYF	TGTGCCAGCAGCCTAACTAGCGTGGGCTCCTACGAGCAGTACTTC	NA	TRBV7-3	15	TRBD2	TRBJ2-7
CASSLGTGGINTGELFF	TGTGCCAGCAGCTTGGGGACAGGGGGGATCAACACCGGGGAGCTGTTTTTT	once	TRBV5-4	17	TRBD1	TRBJ2-2
CASSLMGGTYNEQFF	TGTGCCAGCAGTTTAATGGGAGGGACCTACAATGAGCAGTTCTTC	NA	TRBV28	15	TRBD2	TRBJ2-1
CSYDSGTSGGNTDTQYF	TGCAGCTATGATTCCGGGACTAGCGGGGGGAACACAGATACGCAGTATTTT	once	TRBV29-1	17	TRBD2	TRBJ2-3
CASSTSTRLGTDTQYF	TGTGCCAGCAGCACCTCGACTAGGTTGGGCACAGATACGCAGTATTTT	NA	TRBV11-2	16	NA	TRBJ2-3
CASSRGTAGYTGELFF	TGTGCCAGCAGCCGAGGGACTGCGGGGTACACCGGGGAGCTGTTTTTT	NA	TRBV12-3/TRBV12-4	16	NA	TRBJ2-2
CASSLSGMNSPLHF	TGCGCCAGCAGCTTGTCAGGGATGAATTCACCCCTCCACTTT	once	TRBV5-1	14	NA	TRBJ1-6
CSAKSPRGRQETQYF	TGCAGCGCTAAATCCCCTAGGGGCAGGCAAGAGACCCAGTACTTC	NA	TRBV29-1	15	NA	TRBJ2-5